This T cell receptor beta chain was sequenced during a study of CD8 T cells in Susac syndrome. Reverse transcription of about 0.45 to 1 ug RNA was carried out with random hexamers. The TCR beta CDR3 was amplified by immunoSEQ multiplex PCR across 54 Vbeta, 13 Jbeta. TCRdb redid the calling of the immunoSEQ multiplex PCR reads with MiXCR, one entry per CDR3 protein. This table has about 24,000 distinct CDR3 sequences, 85% to 95% appearing once. Trimming took 7 bases from V and 2 from J, leaving 20 bases between them. The length of the CDR3 is 16 residues. CDR1 and CDR2 from the germline V gene are SGHNT and YYREEE (reference sequence).

Sample: CD8+ T cells from PBMCs. The clonotype was recovered from a human donor with Susac syndrome. The V gene is TRBV5-4, the J gene TRBJ2-3; D is possibly TRBD1 or TRBD2 (5 bases each). The CDR3 sequence: CASPPWGPRVTDTQYF. The CDR3 bases are TGTGCCAGCCCCCCGTGGGGACCGAGAGTCACAGATACGCAGTATTTT. Complete variable domain (other parts from reference TRBV5-4 and TRBJ2-3): ETGVTQSPTHLIKTRGQQVTLRCSSQSGHNTVSWYQQALGQGPQFIFQYYREEENGRGNFPPRFSGLQFPNYSSELNVNALELDDSALYLCASPPWGPRVTDTQYFGPGTRLTVL.